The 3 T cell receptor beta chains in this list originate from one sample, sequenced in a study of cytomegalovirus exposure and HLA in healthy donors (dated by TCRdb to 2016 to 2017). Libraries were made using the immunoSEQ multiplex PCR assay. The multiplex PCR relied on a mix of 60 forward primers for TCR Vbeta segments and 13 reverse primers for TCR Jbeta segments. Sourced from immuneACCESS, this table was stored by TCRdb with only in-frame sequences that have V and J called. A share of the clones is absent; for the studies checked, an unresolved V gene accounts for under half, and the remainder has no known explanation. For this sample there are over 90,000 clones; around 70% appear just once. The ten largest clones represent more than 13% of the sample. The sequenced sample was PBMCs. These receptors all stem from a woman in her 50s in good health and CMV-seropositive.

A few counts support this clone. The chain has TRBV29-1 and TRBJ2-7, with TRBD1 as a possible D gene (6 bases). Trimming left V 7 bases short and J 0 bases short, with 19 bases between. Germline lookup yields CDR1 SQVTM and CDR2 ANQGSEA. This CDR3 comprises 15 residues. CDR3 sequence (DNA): TGCAGCGCTCTACAGGGTCCCGGTGCCTCCTACGAGCAGTACTTC. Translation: CSALQGPGASYEQYF.

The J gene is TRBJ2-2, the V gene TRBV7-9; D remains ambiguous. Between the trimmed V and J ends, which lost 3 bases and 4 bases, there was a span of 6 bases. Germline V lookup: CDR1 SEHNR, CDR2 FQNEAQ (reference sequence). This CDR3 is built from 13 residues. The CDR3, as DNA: TGTGCCAGCAGCTTCCTCGTCACCGGGGAGCTGTTTTTT. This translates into CASSFLVTGELFF.

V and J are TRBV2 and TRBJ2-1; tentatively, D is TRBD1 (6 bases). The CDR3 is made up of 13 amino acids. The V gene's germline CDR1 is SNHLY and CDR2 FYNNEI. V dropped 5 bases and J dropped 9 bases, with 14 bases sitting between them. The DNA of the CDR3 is TGTGCCAGCAGTCAACAGGGAAATGGTGAGCAGTTCTTC. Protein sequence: CASSQQGNGEQFF.